This T cell receptor (beta chain) is from a study of tumor-infiltrating lymphocytes in primary liver carcinoma. Study observations and caveats: Tumors significantly exceeded blood in top-250-clone fraction (p = 0.039).

Using a constant-region primer together with ProtoScript II reverse transcriptase, TCR beta cDNA was made from about 500 ng of total RNA. What produced the TCR beta libraries was three nested multiplex PCR rounds using slightly modified ARM-PCR. The first two PCR rounds used TRBV1-TRBV30 forward primers with a C-beta reverse primer, 9 to 11 cycles each. TCRdb independently ran MiXCR on the multiplex PCR reads; one entry per CDR3 protein. Counted here are roughly 23,000 distinct CDR3 sequences, 65% to 85% occurring once; the ten biggest clones make up 41%. In this sample, this clonotype is medium-sized (0.01 to 0.1%). As yet, its antigen is unknown. It was from about 19-30 mg of unsorted bulk tissue that RNA and DNA were co-extracted. Enrolled patients were chronically infected with HBV and treatment-naive. The CDR3 totals 13 residues. Germline values: CDR1 MNHNS, CDR2 SASEGT. Losses at the gene ends were 4 bases for V and 6 bases for J; bases not matched to a gene: 4.

Sequencing was done on a sample of liver tumor tissue from sampling region 1. As to subset: tumor region T1, superior pole. The V and J genes are TRBV6-1 and TRBJ2-7; 9 nucleotides match TRBD1. This sequence originates from a man aged 35-49 years with primary liver carcinoma and hepatitis B virus infection. The CDR3 spells CASSVTGGREQYF. As DNA, the CDR3 is TGTGCCAGCAGTGTGACAGGGGGGCGCGAGCAGTACTTC.